This T cell receptor (beta chain) is from a study of CD8+ T cells in alopecia areata. Sequencing used cDNA as its template, made by extracting RNA and reverse transcribing it. Profiled with immunoSEQ multiplex PCR; TCRdb holds only in-frame clones, not every one. The repertoire holds roughly 200,000 clones, about three fifths seen once, with roughly 3.3% in the top ten. As for treatment: oral pan-JAK inhibitor, 5-10 mg twice daily. This CDR3 spans 15 amino acids. Germline loops: CDR1 MNHEY, CDR2 SVGAGI. The germline V and J ends were trimmed by 5 bases and 5 bases, with 18 bases remaining between them.

The V and J genes are TRBV6-5 and TRBJ2-5; D possibly matches TRBD1 or TRBD2 (5 bases each). This specimen was CD4+ T cells sorted from blood, taken at week 4, from a patient treated with tofacitinib. This receptor was obtained from a human donor with alopecia areata. The CDR3 loop reads CASSRRDGAGETQYF. CDR3 nucleotides: TGTGCCAGCAGTCGCCGGGACGGAGCAGGGGAGACCCAGTACTTC.